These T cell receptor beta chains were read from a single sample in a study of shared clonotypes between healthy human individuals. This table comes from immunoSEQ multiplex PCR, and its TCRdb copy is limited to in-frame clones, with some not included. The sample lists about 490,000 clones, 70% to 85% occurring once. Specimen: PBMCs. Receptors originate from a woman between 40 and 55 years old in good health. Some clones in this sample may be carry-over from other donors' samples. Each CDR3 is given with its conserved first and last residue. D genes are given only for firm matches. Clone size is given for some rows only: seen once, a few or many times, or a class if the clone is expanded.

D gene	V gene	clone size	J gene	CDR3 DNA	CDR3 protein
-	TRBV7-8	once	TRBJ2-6	TGTGCCAGCAGCTTAATGTTCTCTGGGGCCAACGTCCTGACTTTC	CASSLMFSGANVLTF
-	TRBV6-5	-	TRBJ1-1	TGTGCCAGCAGTTATGTAGTTTCACAGAACACTGAAGCTTTCTTT	CASSYVVSQNTEAFF
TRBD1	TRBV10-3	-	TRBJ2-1	TGTGCCATCAGGCCGGGACAGGGGGTGTCAGCGGACCTAAACAGTTACAATGAGCAGTTCTTC	CAIRPGQGVSADLNSYNEQFF
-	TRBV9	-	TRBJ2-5	TGTGCCAGCAGCGTAGAAGGGACACCACAAGAGACCCAGTACTTC	CASSVEGTPQETQYF
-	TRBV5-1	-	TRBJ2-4	TGCGCCAGCAGCTTGGCCATGGCGCAATCGGTGTCCATTCAGTACTTC	CASSLAMAQSVSIQYF
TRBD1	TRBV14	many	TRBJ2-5	TGTGCCAGCAGCCAAGAGCAGGGGGTGACCCAGTACTTC	CASSQEQGVTQYF
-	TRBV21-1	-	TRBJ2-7	TGTGCCAGCAGCAAAACGTCCAGGACAGGGGTGACCTACGAGCAGTACTTC	CASSKTSRTGVTYEQYF
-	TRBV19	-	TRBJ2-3	TGTGCCAGTAGCCCCTCGGTTAAGCTAACTAGCACAGATACGCAGTATTTT	CASSPSVKLTSTDTQYF
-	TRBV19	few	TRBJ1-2	TGTGCCAGTAGTGACCAAAATTCCTATGGCTACACCTTC	CASSDQNSYGYTF
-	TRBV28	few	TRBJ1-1	TGTGCCAGCAGTCTCAGACAGGATTTCGCTGAAGCTTTCTTT	CASSLRQDFAEAFF
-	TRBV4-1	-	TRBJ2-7	TGCGCCAGCAGCCAAGGGCGGCGACAGGCGATCTCCTACGAGCAGTACTTC	CASSQGRRQAISYEQYF
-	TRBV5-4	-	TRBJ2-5	TGTGCCAGCAGCCTTGCCCCTCCCGAGACCCAGTACTTC	CASSLAPPETQYF
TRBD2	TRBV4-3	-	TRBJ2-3	TGCGCCAGCAGCCAGCTAGCGGGAGGGACAGATACGCAGTATTTT	CASSQLAGGTDTQYF
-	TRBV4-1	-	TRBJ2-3	TGCGCCAGCAGCCAAGATCAGGGTGCTGATACGCAGTATTTT	CASSQDQGADTQYF
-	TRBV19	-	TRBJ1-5	TGTGCCAGTAGTGAGGGACACAAAGATCAGCCCCAGCATTTT	CASSEGHKDQPQHF
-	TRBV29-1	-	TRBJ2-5	TGCAGCGTTGGAGGGGAGACCCAGTACTTC	CSVGGETQYF
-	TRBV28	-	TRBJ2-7	TGTGCCAGCAAGGTACCCCACTACGAGCAGTACTTC	CASKVPHYEQYF
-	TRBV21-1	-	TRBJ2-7	TGTGCCAGCAGCAAAGTCTACTCACAGGATTGCGACGAGCAGTACTTC	CASSKVYSQDCDEQYF
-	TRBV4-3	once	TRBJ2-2	TGCGCCAGCAGCCAAGATGTAGGATGGGGCACCGGGGAGCTGTTTTTT	CASSQDVGWGTGELFF
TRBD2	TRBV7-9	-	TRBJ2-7	TGTGCCAGCAGCTTAGGATCTAGCGGGAGTTACGAGCAGTACTTC	CASSLGSSGSYEQYF
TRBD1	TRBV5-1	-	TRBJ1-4	TGCGCCAGCAGCCAAGGGACAGGGGAGTCTAATGAAAAACTGTTTTTT	CASSQGTGESNEKLFF
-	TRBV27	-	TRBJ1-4	TGTGCCAGCAGTTTAGTCAGGGGAGATGAAAAACTGTTTTTT	CASSLVRGDEKLFF
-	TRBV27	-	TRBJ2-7	TGTGCCAGCAGTTTGACTAGAGATGCCTACGAGCAGTACTTC	CASSLTRDAYEQYF
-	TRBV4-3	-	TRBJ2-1	TGCGCCAGCAGCCAAGAAGCTGGAGTAGCGAGCTCCTACAATGAGCAGTTCTTC	CASSQEAGVASSYNEQFF
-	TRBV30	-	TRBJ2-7	TGTGCCTGGAGTGTACAATGGGGACTCCGCTACGAGCAGTACTTC	CAWSVQWGLRYEQYF
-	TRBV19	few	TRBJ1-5	TGTGCCAGTAATCCTCGGACAACTGACAATCAGCCCCAGCATTTT	CASNPRTTDNQPQHF
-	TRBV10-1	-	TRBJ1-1	TGCGCCAGCAGTGAAAACGTGGGGGCAACTGAAGCTTTCTTT	CASSENVGATEAFF
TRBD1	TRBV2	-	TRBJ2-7	TGTGCCACCTCACCGGGACAGGGTGTGGAGCAGTACTTC	CATSPGQGVEQYF
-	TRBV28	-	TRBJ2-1	TGTGCCAGCAGTTTGGCCGAATCTGAGCAGTTCTTC	CASSLAESEQFF
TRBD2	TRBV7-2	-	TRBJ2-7	TGTGCCAGCAGTTCTAGCGGGCACTCCTACGAGCAGTACTTC	CASSSSGHSYEQYF
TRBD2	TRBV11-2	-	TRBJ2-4	TGTGCCAGCAGCTTAGAAGTAGCGGGAAGGGCTAACATTCAGTACTTC	CASSLEVAGRANIQYF
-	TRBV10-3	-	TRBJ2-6	TGTGCCATCAGTGAGTCCGGGGGGCCCGGGGCCAACGTCCTGACTTTC	CAISESGGPGANVLTF